This T cell receptor (beta chain) was captured in a study of T cells in tumors after PD-1 blockade. Study overall: Patients received pembrolizumab 200 mg every 3 weeks or cemiplimab 350 mg every 2 weeks. Tumor samples averaged around 26,000 templates (range roughly 550-100,000) and 6,041 unique clonotypes.

Study conclusions and caveats: Peripheral recruitment is suggested, as some novel exhausted tumor clones were in pre-treatment blood. Clonal replacement was seen across treatment, not between pre-treatment samples.

The germline V gene has CDR1 KGHSH and CDR2 LQKENI. The junction had 9 bases not matched to a gene; V was cut back by 3 bases and J by 1 base. This CDR3 has 18 amino acids. Measured with immunoSEQ multiplex PCR; TCRdb has only the in-frame clones, and not every one. The table records about 10,000 clones, around 63% of them present only once. Of note for this clone: Its antigen is not identified.

This receptor was obtained from a human donor with basal cell carcinoma. The sample consisted of tumor tissue, taken after anti-PD-1 treatment. The V and J genes are TRBV18 and TRBJ2-4, with 10 bases identical to TRBD1. The CDR3 loop is CASSPGTGATSAKNIQYF. CDR3 sequence (DNA): TGTGCCAGCTCACCCGGGACAGGGGCTACTTCCGCCAAAAACATTCAGTACTTC.